A selection of T cell receptor beta chains follows, all from one sample in a study. TCRdb re-called the 5' RACE reads through MiXCR, storing one row per CDR3 protein. The sample consists of about 9,000 distinct CDR3 sequences, under 50% of them appearing once. The material sequenced was Tregs sorted from a lymph node. Source of these receptors: a female donor with breast cancer. CDR3s include the opening cysteine and the closing phenylalanine or tryptophan. A D gene is named only where the DNA matches it firmly. Size is stated for part of the rows, as once, few or many counts, or as a class when the clone is expanded.

v_gene,d_gene,abundance,j_gene,CDR3aa,CDR3nt
TRBV9,-,-,TRBJ2-1,CASSPDRISNEQFF,TGTGCCAGCAGCCCCGATCGTATTAGCAATGAGCAGTTCTTC
TRBV20-1,TRBD1,-,TRBJ2-7,CSATTGADEQYF,TGCAGTGCTACGACAGGGGCCGACGAGCAGTACTTC
TRBV7-2,TRBD1,few,TRBJ2-7,CASSSSGTGGWYEQYF,TGTGCCAGCAGCTCCTCCGGGACAGGGGGCTGGTACGAGCAGTACTTC
TRBV20-1,TRBD2,few,TRBJ2-1,CSAPLLGTSFDEQFF,TGCAGTGCACCCCTCCTCGGGACTAGCTTCGATGAGCAGTTCTTC
TRBV12-3/TRBV12-4,TRBD2,-,TRBJ2-1,CASSPGTSRMYEQFF,TGTGCCAGCAGCCCCGGGACTAGCCGTATGTATGAGCAGTTCTTC
TRBV7-9,TRBD1,few,TRBJ2-1,CASTSGTGTYNEQFF,TGTGCCAGCACTTCCGGGACAGGGACCTACAATGAGCAGTTCTTC
TRBV11-2,-,-,TRBJ1-2,CASSLDPTGVGVDYGYTF,TGTGCCAGCAGCTTAGATCCTACCGGAGTAGGGGTCGACTATGGCTACACCTTC
TRBV7-6,-,-,TRBJ2-7,CASSGAGAPYEQYF,TGTGCCAGCAGCGGGGCCGGGGCACCCTACGAGCAGTACTTC
TRBV20-1,-,-,TRBJ2-1,CSTLLRSPYNEQFF,TGCAGCACCCTGTTGCGGTCACCCTACAATGAGCAGTTCTTC
TRBV7-7,TRBD2,few,TRBJ2-5,CASSLGSGGPETQYF,TGTGCTAGCAGCTTAGGCTCGGGAGGGCCGGAGACCCAGTACTTC